This T cell receptor beta chain originates from a study of blood T cell repertoires in COVID-19. Per the germline V gene, CDR1 is LNHDA and CDR2 is SQIVND (reference sequence). The V end lost 2 bases, the J end lost 7 bases, and 24 bases lay between the germline ends. The CDR3 is 18 residues long. Clones were sequenced by immunoSEQ multiplex PCR, and TCRdb holds only the in-frame ones, with some missing. The sample consists of 250,000 to 300,000 clones, around four fifths of them appearing once. The clonotype originates from a man aged 60-69 years who had recovered from COVID-19. The specimen sequenced was peripheral blood. J is TRBJ2-1 and V is TRBV19; tentative D call: TRBD2 (5 bases). The DNA for the CDR3 is TGTGCCAGTAGTATAAAGTGGTTAAGTACGGGCCGAGGGAATGAGCAGTTCTTC. Its protein is CASSIKWLSTGRGNEQFF.